This T cell receptor (beta chain) was observed in a study of T cells in Graves' hyperthyroidism and ophthalmopathy. Study background: Peripheral blood was taken when the disease was first diagnosed, before any treatment began.

V lost 4 bases, J lost 6 bases, and 4 bases stayed unmatched. The CDR3 extends over 12 amino acids. In germline, CDR1 is DFQATT, CDR2 SNEGSKA (reference sequence). Researchers took RNA transcripts and amplified the TCR beta CDR3 regions from them. When the TCR CDR3 underwent first-round RT-PCR, the HTBI primer set was used. TCRdb used MiXCR to reprocess the multiplex PCR reads, holding one entry per CDR3 protein. The sample lists about 840,000 distinct CDR3 sequences; roughly 37% were seen once. The definition of stable Graves' hyperthyroidism was no ophthalmopathy progression within 18 months. This chain links TRBV20-1 with TRBJ1-2; 8 bases fit TRBD1. The TCR was taken from a man in his late teens or twenties with Graves' hyperthyroidism. Specimen: blood. The CDR3 DNA reads as TGCAGTGCTATTGGGACAGGTGATGGCTACACCTTC. It encodes CSAIGTGDGYTF.